The following is a TCR beta chain sequence with its context. These data originate in a study of blood T cells in healthy people across ages. The use of a sample-barcoded 5' primer and a J-beta primer mix characterized a second PCR of roughly 6 to 11 cycles. One entry per CDR3 protein results from TCRdb running MiXCR on the 5' RACE reads. Seen here are nearly 800,000 distinct CDR3 sequences, about 25% observed once, and the top ten hold more than 3%. With 6 bases clipped from V and 3 bases from J, the junction kept 8 bases outside the gene matches. CDR1 MDHEN and CDR2 SYDVKM come from the germline V gene. CDR3 length: 14 amino acids. These data were also reused for a study on T cells of mothers and their children.

The specimen was blood. V and J are TRBV28 and TRBJ2-7; 7 bases align to TRBD1. The receptor's source is a boy aged 5-17 years in good health. CDR3 nucleotides: TGTGCCAGCAGCCCGGGACAGCGGAACTACGAGCAGTACTTC. Its protein product is CASSPGQRNYEQYF.